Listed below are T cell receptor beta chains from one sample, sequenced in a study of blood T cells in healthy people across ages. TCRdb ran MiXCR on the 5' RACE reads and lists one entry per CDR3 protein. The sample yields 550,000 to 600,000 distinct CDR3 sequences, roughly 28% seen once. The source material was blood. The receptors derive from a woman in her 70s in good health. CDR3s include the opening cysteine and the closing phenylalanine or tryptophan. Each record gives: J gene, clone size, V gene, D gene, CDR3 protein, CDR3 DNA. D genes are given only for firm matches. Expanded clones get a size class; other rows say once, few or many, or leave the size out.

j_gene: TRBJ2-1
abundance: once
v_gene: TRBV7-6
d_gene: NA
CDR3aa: CASSVRGTSTNNEQFF
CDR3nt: TGTGCCAGCAGCGTTAGGGGTACTTCGACTAACAATGAGCAGTTCTTC

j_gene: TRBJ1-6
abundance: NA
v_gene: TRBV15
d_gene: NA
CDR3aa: CATSREGGNSPLHF
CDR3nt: TGTGCCACCAGCAGAGAGGGGGGTAATTCACCCCTCCACTTT

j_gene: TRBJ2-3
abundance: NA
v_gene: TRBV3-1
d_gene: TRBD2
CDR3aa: CASSRTSLDTQYF
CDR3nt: TGTGCCAGCAGCCGGACTAGTCTTGATACGCAGTATTTT

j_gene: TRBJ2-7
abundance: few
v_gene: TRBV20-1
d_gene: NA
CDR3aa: CSARVIWDTNSYEQYF
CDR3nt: TGCAGTGCTAGAGTTATCTGGGACACGAACTCCTACGAGCAGTACTTC

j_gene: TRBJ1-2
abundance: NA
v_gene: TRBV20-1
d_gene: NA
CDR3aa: CSAPRTVGDGYTF
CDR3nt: TGCAGTGCCCCCCGGACTGTCGGGGATGGCTACACCTTC

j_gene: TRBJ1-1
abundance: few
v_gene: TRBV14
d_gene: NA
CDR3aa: CASSQDRVSSQAFF
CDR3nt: TGTGCCAGCAGCCAAGATCGGGTGTCTTCGCAAGCTTTCTTT

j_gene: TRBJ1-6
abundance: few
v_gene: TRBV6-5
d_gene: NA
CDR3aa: CASRPDSTSSYNSPLHF
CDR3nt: TGTGCCAGCAGACCGGACAGTACCAGCTCCTATAATTCACCCCTCCACTTT

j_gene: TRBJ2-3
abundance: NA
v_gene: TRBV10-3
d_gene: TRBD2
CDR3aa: CAIRGLAGESSTDTQYF
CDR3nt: TGTGCCATCAGGGGACTAGCGGGGGAGTCTAGCACAGATACGCAGTATTTT

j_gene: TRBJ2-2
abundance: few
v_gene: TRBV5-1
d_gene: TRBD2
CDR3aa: CASSSRTSGGNTGELFF
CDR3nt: TGCGCCAGCAGCTCCCGGACTAGCGGGGGGAACACCGGGGAGCTGTTTTTT

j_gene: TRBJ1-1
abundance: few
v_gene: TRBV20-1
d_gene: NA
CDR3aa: CSASQGPDTEAFF
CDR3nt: TGCAGTGCTAGTCAGGGGCCGGACACTGAAGCTTTCTTT

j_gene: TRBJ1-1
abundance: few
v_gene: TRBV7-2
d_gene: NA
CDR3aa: CASSSGINTEAFF
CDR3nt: TGTGCCAGCAGCAGTGGAATTAACACTGAAGCTTTCTTT

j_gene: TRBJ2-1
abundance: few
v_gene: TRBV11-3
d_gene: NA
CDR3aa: CASSLIWGNNEQFF
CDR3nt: TGTGCCAGCAGCCTTATTTGGGGAAACAATGAGCAGTTCTTC

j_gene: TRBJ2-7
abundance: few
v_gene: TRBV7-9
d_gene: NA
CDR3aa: CASSSVTYEQYF
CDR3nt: TGTGCCAGCTCCTCCGTAACCTACGAGCAGTACTTC

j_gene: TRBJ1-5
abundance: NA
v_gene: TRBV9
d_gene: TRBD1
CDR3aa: CASSRTGGEGQPQHF
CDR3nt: TGTGCCAGCAGCAGGACAGGGGGCGAAGGTCAGCCCCAGCATTTT

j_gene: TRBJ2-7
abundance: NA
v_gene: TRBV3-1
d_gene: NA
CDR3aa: CASSQDTKLRGTGNSYEQYF
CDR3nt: TGTGCCAGCAGCCAAGATACAAAACTTAGGGGGACGGGGAACTCCTACGAGCAGTACTTC

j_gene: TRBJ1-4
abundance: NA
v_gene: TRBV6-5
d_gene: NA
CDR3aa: CASSYATGTSNEKLFF
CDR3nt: TGTGCCAGCAGTTACGCCACCGGGACTTCGAATGAAAAACTGTTTTTT

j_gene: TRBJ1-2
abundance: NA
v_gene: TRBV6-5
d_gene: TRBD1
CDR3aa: CASSYDTTGDGYTF
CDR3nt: TGTGCCAGCAGTTACGACACGACAGGGGATGGCTACACCTTC

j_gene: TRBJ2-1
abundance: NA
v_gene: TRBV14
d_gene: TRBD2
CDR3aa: CACSQDMGLAPEQFF
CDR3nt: TGTGCCTGCAGCCAAGATATGGGACTAGCGCCCGAGCAGTTCTTC

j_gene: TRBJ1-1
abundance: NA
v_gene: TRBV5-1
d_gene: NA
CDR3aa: CASSDSPGTEAFF
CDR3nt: TGCGCCAGCAGCGACTCCCCGGGGACTGAAGCTTTCTTT

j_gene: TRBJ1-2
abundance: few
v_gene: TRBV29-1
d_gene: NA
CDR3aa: CSVGDRLINYGYTF
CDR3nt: TGCAGCGTTGGGGACCGTTTAATTAACTATGGCTACACCTTC

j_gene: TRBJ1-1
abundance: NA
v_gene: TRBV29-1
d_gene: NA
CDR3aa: CSCREGPYEAFF
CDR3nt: TGCAGCTGTCGGGAGGGACCTTATGAAGCTTTCTTT

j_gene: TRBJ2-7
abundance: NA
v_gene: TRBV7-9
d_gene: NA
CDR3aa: CASSLGQGGRSYEQYF
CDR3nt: TGTGCCAGCAGCTTAGGACAGGGAGGCCGGAGCTACGAGCAGTACTTC

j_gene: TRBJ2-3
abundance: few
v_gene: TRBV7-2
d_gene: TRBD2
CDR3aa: CASSRAGGPSDTQYF
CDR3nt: TGTGCCAGCAGCCGAGCGGGGGGGCCATCAGATACGCAGTATTTT

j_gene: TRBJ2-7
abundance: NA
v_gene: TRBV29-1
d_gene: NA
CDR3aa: CSVEGVYSYEQYF
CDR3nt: TGCAGCGTTGAGGGGGTTTACTCCTACGAGCAGTACTTC

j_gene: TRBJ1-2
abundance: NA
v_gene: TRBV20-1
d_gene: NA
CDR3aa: CSARARLGQYYGYTF
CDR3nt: TGCAGTGCTAGGGCCCGGTTGGGGCAGTACTATGGCTACACCTTC

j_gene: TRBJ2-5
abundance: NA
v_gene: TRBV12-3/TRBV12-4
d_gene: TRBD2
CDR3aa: CASSRGTSGGFGETQYF
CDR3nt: TGTGCCAGCAGTAGGGGGACTAGCGGGGGCTTCGGGGAGACCCAGTACTTC

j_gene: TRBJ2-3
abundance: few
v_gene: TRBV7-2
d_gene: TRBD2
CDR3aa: CASSSSGLVTDTQYF
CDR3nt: TGTGCCAGCAGCTCTTCGGGACTAGTTACAGATACGCAGTATTTT

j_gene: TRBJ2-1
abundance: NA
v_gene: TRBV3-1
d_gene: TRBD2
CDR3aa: CASSQASGGAVSSYNEQFF
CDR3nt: TGTGCCAGCAGCCAAGCTAGCGGGGGCGCGGTAAGCTCCTACAATGAGCAGTTCTTC

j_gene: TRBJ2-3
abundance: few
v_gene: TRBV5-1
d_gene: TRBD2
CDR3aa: CASNQGGADTQYF
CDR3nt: TGCGCCAGCAATCAGGGAGGGGCAGATACGCAGTATTTT

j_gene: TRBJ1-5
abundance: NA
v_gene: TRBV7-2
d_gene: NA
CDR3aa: CASSRHLPGQTLNQPQHF
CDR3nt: TGTGCCAGCAGCCGACATCTTCCGGGACAAACCCTCAATCAGCCCCAGCATTTT

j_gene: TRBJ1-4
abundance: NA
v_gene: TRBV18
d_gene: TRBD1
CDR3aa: CACSAPGQGRDDDKLFF
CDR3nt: TGTGCCTGCTCAGCCCCGGGACAGGGACGTGATGATGACAAACTGTTTTTT

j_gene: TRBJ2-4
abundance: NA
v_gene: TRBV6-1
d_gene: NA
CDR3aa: CTSSRESPGPLAKSIQYF
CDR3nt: TGTACCAGCAGCCGAGAATCCCCAGGACCCCTAGCCAAAAGCATTCAGTACTTC

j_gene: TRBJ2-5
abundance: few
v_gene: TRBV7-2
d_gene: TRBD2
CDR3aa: CASSLMASGEETQYF
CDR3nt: TGTGCCAGCAGCTTAATGGCTAGCGGGGAAGAGACCCAGTACTTC

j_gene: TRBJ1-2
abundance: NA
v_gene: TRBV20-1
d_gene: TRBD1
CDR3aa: CSAGQQGASGYTF
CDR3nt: TGCAGTGCGGGCCAGCAGGGGGCAAGTGGCTACACCTTC

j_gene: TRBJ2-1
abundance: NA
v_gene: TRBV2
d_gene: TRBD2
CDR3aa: CASSRLVAGGPPSYNEQFF
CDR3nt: TGTGCCAGCAGTCGCCTAGTAGCGGGGGGGCCGCCCTCCTACAATGAGCAGTTCTTC

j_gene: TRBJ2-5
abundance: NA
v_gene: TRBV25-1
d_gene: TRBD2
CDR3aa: CASSGTSGSRETQYF
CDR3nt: TGTGCCAGCAGTGGGACTAGCGGGAGTCGAGAGACCCAGTACTTC

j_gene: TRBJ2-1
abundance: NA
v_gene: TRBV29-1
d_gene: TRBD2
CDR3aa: CSVESGGAESYNEQFF
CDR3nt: TGCAGCGTTGAAAGCGGGGGGGCCGAGTCCTACAATGAGCAGTTCTTC

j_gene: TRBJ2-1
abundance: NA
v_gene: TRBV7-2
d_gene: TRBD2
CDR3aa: CASSLGLAGVYNEQFF
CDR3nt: TGTGCCAGCAGCTTAGGACTAGCGGGAGTTTACAATGAGCAGTTCTTC

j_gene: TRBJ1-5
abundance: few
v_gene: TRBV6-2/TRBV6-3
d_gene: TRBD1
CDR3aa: CASSSLRQGLNQPQHF
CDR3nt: TGTGCCAGCAGTTCACTCCGACAGGGCCTCAATCAGCCCCAGCATTTT

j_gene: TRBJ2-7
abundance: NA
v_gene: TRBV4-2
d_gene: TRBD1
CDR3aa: CASSPRDRGSLGEQYF
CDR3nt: TGTGCCAGCAGCCCTCGGGACAGGGGATCATTGGGCGAGCAGTACTTC

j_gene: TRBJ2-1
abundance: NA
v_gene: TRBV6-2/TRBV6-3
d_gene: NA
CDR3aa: CASTDAGRPLNEQFF
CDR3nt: TGTGCCAGCACCGACGCGGGGAGGCCATTAAATGAGCAGTTCTTC

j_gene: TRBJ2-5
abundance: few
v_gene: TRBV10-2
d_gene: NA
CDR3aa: CASKTGNFVGTQYF
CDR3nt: TGCGCCAGTAAGACAGGAAATTTTGTTGGGACCCAGTACTTC

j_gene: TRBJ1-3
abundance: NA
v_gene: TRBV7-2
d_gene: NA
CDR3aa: CASSQNFGGGNTIYF
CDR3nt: TGTGCCAGCAGCCAAAACTTCGGCGGAGGAAACACCATATATTTT

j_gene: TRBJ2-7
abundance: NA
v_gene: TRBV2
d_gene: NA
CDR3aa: CASSETGDGYEQYF
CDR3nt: TGTGCCAGCAGTGAGACCGGGGACGGCTACGAGCAGTACTTC

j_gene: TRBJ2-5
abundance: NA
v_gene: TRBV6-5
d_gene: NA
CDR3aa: CASHQQGGETQYF
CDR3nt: TGTGCCAGCCACCAACAGGGCGGAGAGACCCAGTACTTC

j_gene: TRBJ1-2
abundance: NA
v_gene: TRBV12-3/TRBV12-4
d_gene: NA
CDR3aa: CASSFGGTLGSYTF
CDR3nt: TGTGCCAGCAGTTTCGGGGGGACCTTGGGGAGCTACACCTTC

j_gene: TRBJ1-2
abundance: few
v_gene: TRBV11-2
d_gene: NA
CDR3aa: CASSLDYQRRYGYTF
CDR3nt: TGTGCCAGCAGCTTAGATTATCAGAGGCGCTACGGCTACACCTTC

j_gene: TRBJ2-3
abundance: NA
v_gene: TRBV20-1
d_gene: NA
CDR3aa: CSAREGAKDTQYF
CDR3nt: TGCAGTGCTAGAGAGGGGGCTAAAGATACGCAGTATTTT

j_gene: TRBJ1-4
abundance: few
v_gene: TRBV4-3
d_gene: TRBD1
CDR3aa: CASSQEIQGANEKLFF
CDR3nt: TGCGCCAGCAGCCAGGAAATACAGGGGGCTAATGAAAAACTGTTTTTT

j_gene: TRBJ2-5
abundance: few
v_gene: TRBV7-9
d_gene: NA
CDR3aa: CASSLIGTLETQYF
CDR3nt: TGTGCCAGCAGCCTAATAGGGACTTTAGAGACCCAGTACTTC

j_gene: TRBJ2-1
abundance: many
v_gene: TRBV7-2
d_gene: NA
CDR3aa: CASSLSRGEQFF
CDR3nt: TGTGCCAGCAGCTTATCACGGGGCGAGCAGTTCTTC

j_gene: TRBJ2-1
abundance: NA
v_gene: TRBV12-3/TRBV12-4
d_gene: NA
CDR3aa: CASSFSAREQFF
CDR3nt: TGTGCCAGCAGTTTTTCAGCTAGAGAGCAGTTCTTC

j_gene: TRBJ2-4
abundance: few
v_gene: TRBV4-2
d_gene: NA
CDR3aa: CASSQDRGGENIQYF
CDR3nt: TGTGCCAGCAGCCAAGATCGCGGCGGGGAAAACATTCAGTACTTC

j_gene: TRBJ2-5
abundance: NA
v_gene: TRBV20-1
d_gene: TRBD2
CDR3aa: CSANPQRGGRETQYF
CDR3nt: TGCAGTGCAAACCCGCAGCGGGGGGGCCGAGAGACCCAGTACTTC

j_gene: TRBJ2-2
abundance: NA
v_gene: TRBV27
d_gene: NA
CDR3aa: CASSLRRTNTGELFF
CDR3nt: TGTGCCAGCAGTTTAAGGCGAACGAACACCGGGGAGCTGTTTTTT

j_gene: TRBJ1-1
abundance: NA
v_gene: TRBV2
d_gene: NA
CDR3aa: CASSATRDTEAFF
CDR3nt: TGTGCCAGCAGTGCGACCAGGGATACTGAAGCTTTCTTT

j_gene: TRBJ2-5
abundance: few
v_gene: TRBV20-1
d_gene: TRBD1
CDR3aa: CSATGTGGTQYF
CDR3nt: TGCAGTGCCACCGGGACAGGGGGGACCCAGTACTTC

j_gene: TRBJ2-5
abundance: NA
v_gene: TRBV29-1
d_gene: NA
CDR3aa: CSVDWQQTQYF
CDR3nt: TGCAGCGTTGACTGGCAACAGACCCAGTACTTC